This T cell receptor beta chain was found in a study of OX40 agonist ivuxolimab in advanced cancers. Study as a whole: It was permissible to have had prior anti-PD-1, anti-PD-L1 or anti-CTLA-4 therapy, and approximately 41% had some. Partial response was recorded in three patients: one hepatocellular carcinoma and two cutaneous melanoma cases.

TCRdb keeps only in-frame clones here, not all; method: immunoSEQ multiplex PCR. This table holds some 60,000 clones, approximately 90% found once. Study conclusions and caveats: Those patients achieving a partial response at 0.1-3.0 mg/kg showed among the lowest clonal expansion. CD8+ T cells were the subset that, on average, had more expanded clones than CD4+.

About this clone itself: Its specificity is unknown.

The CDR3 runs to 15 residues. From germline, CDR1 is LGHNA and CDR2 YSLEER. With 3 bases removed from V and 0 bases from J, the gap between germline ends came to 9 bases. The TCR was taken from an adult with an advanced solid tumor such as melanoma, head and neck, liver or kidney cancer. The gene calls are TRBV4-3 and TRBJ2-1, with D possibly TRBD2 on 6 matching bases. The sample here was CD4+ or CD8+ T cells sorted from blood, taken in a trial of the OX40 agonist ivuxolimab. The CDR3 DNA sequence: TGCGCCAGCAGCCATGGAGGGAGCTCCTACAATGAGCAGTTCTTC. This encodes CASSHGGSSYNEQFF.